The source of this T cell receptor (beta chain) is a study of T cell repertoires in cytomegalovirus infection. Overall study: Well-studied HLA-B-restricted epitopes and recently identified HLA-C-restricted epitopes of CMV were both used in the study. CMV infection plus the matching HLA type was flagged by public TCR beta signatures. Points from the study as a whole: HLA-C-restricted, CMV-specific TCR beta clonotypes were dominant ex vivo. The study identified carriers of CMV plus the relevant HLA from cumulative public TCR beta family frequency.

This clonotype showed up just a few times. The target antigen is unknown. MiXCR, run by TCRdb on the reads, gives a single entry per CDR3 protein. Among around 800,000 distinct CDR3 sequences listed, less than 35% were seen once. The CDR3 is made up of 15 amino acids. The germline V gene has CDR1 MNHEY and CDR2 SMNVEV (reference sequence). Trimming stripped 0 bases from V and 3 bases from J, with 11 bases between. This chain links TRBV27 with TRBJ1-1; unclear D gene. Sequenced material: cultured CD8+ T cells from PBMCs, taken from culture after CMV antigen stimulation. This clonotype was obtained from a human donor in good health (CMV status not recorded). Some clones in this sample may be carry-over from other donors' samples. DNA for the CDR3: TGTGCCAGCAGTTTATCGAGCGAAGGGTACACTGAAGCTTTCTTT. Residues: CASSLSSEGYTEAFF.